The sequence of this T cell receptor beta chain was determined in a study of shared clonotypes between healthy human individuals. CDR1 and CDR2 (germline): SQVTM, ANQGSEA. Trimming left V 7 bases short and J 4 bases short, with 8 bases between. The CDR3 has 11 residues. Every donor was a Caucasian adult from Nashville, Tennessee. Data came from immunoSEQ multiplex PCR; TCRdb stores just in-frame clones and leaves some out. The repertoire consists of about 460,000 clones, with roughly 80% occurring once and the leading ten covering about 11%. Material for sequencing was PBMCs. The rearrangement uses TRBV29-1 and TRBJ2-1; D gene unclear. The receptor was isolated from a woman aged 40 to 50 in good health. Some clones in this sample may be carry-over from other donors' samples. The chain's CDR3 is CSAPQYNEQFF. CDR3 nucleotide sequence: TGCAGCGCCCCTCAATACAATGAGCAGTTCTTC.